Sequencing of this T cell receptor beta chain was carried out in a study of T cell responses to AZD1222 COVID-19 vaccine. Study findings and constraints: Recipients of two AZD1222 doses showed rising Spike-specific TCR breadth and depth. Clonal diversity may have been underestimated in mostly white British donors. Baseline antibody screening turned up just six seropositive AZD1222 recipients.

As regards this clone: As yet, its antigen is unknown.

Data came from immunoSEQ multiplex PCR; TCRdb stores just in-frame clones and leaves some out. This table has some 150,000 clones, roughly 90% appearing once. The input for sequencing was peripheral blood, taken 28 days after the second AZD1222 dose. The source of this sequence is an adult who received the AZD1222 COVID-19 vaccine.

CDR3 region: CSVLTGLNTEAFF. DNA for the CDR3: TGCAGCGTCCTGACAGGCCTGAACACTGAAGCTTTCTTT. This chain joins TRBV29-1 and TRBJ1-1; possible D gene TRBD1, 6 bases. CDR3 size: 13 residues. V was trimmed by 6 bases and J by 0 bases, leaving 11 bases between them. The germline gives CDR1 SQVTM, CDR2 ANQGSEA.